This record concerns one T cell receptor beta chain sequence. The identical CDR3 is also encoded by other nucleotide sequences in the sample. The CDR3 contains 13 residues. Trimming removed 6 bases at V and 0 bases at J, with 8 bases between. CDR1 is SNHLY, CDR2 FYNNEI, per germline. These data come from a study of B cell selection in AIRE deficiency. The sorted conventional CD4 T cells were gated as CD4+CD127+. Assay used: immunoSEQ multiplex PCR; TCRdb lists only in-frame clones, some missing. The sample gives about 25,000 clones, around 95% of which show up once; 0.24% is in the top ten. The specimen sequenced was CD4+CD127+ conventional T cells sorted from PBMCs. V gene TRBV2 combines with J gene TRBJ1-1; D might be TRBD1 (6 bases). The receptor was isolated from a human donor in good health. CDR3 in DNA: TGTGCCAGCAGCCGGACAGTGAACACTGAAGCTTTCTTT. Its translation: CASSRTVNTEAFF.